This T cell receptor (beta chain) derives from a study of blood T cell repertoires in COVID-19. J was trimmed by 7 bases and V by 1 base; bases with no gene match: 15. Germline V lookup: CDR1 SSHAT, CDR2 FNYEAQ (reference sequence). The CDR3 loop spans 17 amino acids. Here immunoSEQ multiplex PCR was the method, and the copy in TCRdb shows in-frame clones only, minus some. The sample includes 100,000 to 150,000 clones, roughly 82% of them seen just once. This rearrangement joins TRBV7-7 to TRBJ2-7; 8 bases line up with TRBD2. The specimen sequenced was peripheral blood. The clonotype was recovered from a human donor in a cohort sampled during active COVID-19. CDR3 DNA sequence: TGTGCCAGCAGCTTAGGCGCCGCGGGACTAGGTTCTGAGGAGCAGTACTTC. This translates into CASSLGAAGLGSEEQYF.